The 2 T cell receptor beta chains listed next were all sequenced from one sample in a study of healthy donors' naive CD4 and CD8 T cells. TCR libraries were built from 450 to 650 ng of total RNA by linear amplification. TCRdb re-called the reads through MiXCR, storing one row per CDR3 protein. The data contain 180,000 or so distinct CDR3 sequences, around three quarters of them singletons. The sample consisted of naive CD4+ and CD8+ T cells sorted from blood, pooled from several donors. These receptors were obtained from a pool of human donors in good health; the sample pools cells from several healthy donors.

This chain uses TRBV29-1 with TRBJ2-1, with TRBD2 identical over 9 bases. The CDR3 is 13 residues long. Looked up from germline, CDR1 is SQVTM and CDR2 is ANQGSEA. This CDR3 is CTGGREGLGVQFF. The CDR3 nucleotides are TGCACCGGGGGGCGGGAGGGCCTCGGCGTGCAGTTCTTC.

In its sample, this clonotype was seen once. This chain connects TRBV29-1 to TRBJ2-3, with 7 bases identical to TRBD1. The V gene's germline CDR1 is SQVTM and CDR2 ANQGSEA. The CDR3 runs to 13 residues. Unmatched junction bases numbered 6, after V lost 6 bases and J lost 3 bases. The CDR3 DNA reads as TGCAGCGTCGAGGGGGCTCGAACAGATACGCAGTATTTT. As protein: CSVEGARTDTQYF.